One sample yielded the 3 T cell receptor beta chains listed below, sequenced in a study of T and B cells in COVID-19 patients. From blood, about 250-550 ng of genomic DNA served as TRB template. TRB rearrangements were amplified by multiplex PCR with BIOMED2 TRB-A/B primers. MiXCR, applied by TCRdb to the multiplex PCR reads, yields one record per CDR3 protein. The table records about 730 distinct CDR3 sequences, around 29% of them present only once. Specimen: blood. All receptors come from a human donor with active COVID-19.

This clonotype is large (0.1 to 1%) by share. The chain is built from TRBV5-6 and TRBJ1-2, with D perhaps matching TRBD1 (5 bases). Germline CDR1 SGHDT, CDR2 YYEEEE. The CDR3 is 14 amino acids. V shed 0 bases and J shed 8 bases, with 14 bases lying between them. In DNA form, the CDR3 reads TGTGCCAGCAGCTTGGGAGGGGAGTTACGCGGCTACACCTTC. Translated, it gives CASSLGGELRGYTF.

This clonotype is labeled as large. V gene TRBV19 combines with J gene TRBJ1-2; perhaps TRBD1 as D (5 bases). CDR1 and CDR2 (germline): LNHDA, SQIVND (reference sequence). V lost 2 bases to trimming and J lost 2 bases, with 12 bases between them. The CDR3 runs 15 residues. CDR3 bases: TGTGCCAGTAGTATAACGGGACTCCGAAACTATGGCTACACCTTC. Translated: CASSITGLRNYGYTF.

In its sample, this clonotype is medium-sized. Here the CDR3 DNA reads TGTGCCAGCAGTGACTCAGGCAGCGGGACTCCCGCCAATGAGCAGTTCTTC. It translates to CASSDSGSGTPANEQFF. The chain employs TRBV6-4 and TRBJ2-1, with 7 bases that match TRBD2. This CDR3 comprises 17 residues. V shed 0 bases, J shed 6 bases, and the junction held 11 bases outside the gene matches. CDR1 and CDR2 (germline): MRHNA, SNTAGT.